This T cell receptor beta chain is drawn from a study of CD8 T cells in Susac syndrome. The overall study: There were Susac syndrome patients who were therapy-naive at blood draw, others on corticosteroids, and others on intravenous immunoglobulin alone.

Random hexamers were used to reverse transcribe the RNA input (about 0.5 to 1 ug). MiXCR, applied by TCRdb to the immunoSEQ multiplex PCR reads, yields one record per CDR3 protein. The profile shows over 150,000 distinct CDR3 sequences, around 95% of them singletons. Negative isolation was applied to CD8+ and CD4+ T cells, and FACS enrichment was applied to TEMRA cells. The sample taken for sequencing was CD4+ T cells from PBMCs. The sequence came from a human donor with Susac syndrome.

CDR3 DNA sequence: TGTGCCATCAGTGGGGGGGACTACGAGCAGTACTTC. It codes for CAISGGDYEQYF. The chain is built from TRBV10-3 and TRBJ2-7, with D possibly TRBD2 on 6 matching bases. The germline V gene has CDR1 ENHRY and CDR2 SYGVKD. CDR3 length: 12 amino acids. V lost 4 bases, J lost 3 bases, and 7 bases lay in between.